This T cell receptor (beta chain) was found in a study of T cell responses to AZD1222 COVID-19 vaccine. Libraries were prepared by immunoSEQ multiplex PCR; TCRdb keeps only in-frame clonotypes and omits some of them. The table shows 140,000 to 150,000 clones, with around 91% occurring only once. As for this clone: The antigen is unknown.

Germline CDR1 is SGDLS and CDR2 is YYNGEE. CDR3 length equals 14 residues. V was pared by 4 bases and J by 11 bases, with 12 bases of the junction left unmatched. Whole-study results and caveats: Regions 160-218 and 743-854 dominated among vaccine-associated CD4 TCRs spanning spike. Epitopes outside B.1.351 and B.1.1.7 mutated regions reportedly drew nearly half of spike TCRs. Rises in breadth and depth of Spike-specific TCRs came after two AZD1222 doses. Most donors were white British and more were female, and clonal diversity was possibly underestimated.

The chain employs TRBV9 and TRBJ2-5; 9 bases are a match to TRBD2. The sequence derives from an adult in good health. Source: peripheral blood, taken on day 0 of AZD1222 vaccination. Here the CDR3 reads CASSPQMGLAAQYF. The CDR3 DNA follows: TGTGCCAGCAGCCCTCAGATGGGACTAGCAGCTCAGTACTTC.